These 32 T cell receptor beta chains originate from one sample sequenced in a study of PD-L1 blockade in urothelial cancer. Clones were sequenced by immunoSEQ multiplex PCR, and TCRdb holds only the in-frame ones, with some missing. This table has roughly 76,000 clones, approximately 90% appearing once. The time point was: peripheral blood 6 weeks after treatment start. The sample was PBMCs, taken around atezolizumab (anti-PD-L1) treatment. The source of these receptors is an elderly woman with urothelial cancer.

In its sample, this clone is medium-sized. The gene calls are TRBV19 and TRBJ1-1, with a weak D call TRBD1 (6 bases). This CDR3 spans 13 amino acids. The germline V gene has CDR1 LNHDA and CDR2 SQIVND (reference sequence). Deletions cut 8 bases from V and 1 base from J, with 11 bases between. CDR3 in DNA: TGTGCCAGTGAGCCACAGGGGAACACTGAAGCTTTCTTT. Protein product: CASEPQGNTEAFF.

The J gene is TRBJ1-1, the V gene TRBV19; D is uncertain. The V end was cut by 4 bases, the J end by 0 bases, with 12 bases between. Germline CDR1 is LNHDA and CDR2 is SQIVND (reference sequence). The CDR3 has 15 amino acids. As DNA, the CDR3 is TGTGCCAGTAGTACTGCGCACCTCATGAACACTGAAGCTTTCTTT. Translating it yields CASSTAHLMNTEAFF.

The chain employs TRBV19 and TRBJ1-2, with D tentatively TRBD1 (5 bases). The CDR3 extends over 13 amino acids. V was shortened by 8 bases and J by 3 bases, with 13 bases between the two germline ends. Looked up from germline, CDR1 is LNHDA and CDR2 is SQIVND (reference sequence). CDR3 bases: TGTGCCAGTGAAAAACAGGATTACTATGGCTACACCTTC. Its translation: CASEKQDYYGYTF.

The genes are TRBV30 and TRBJ1-4; D not resolved. Germline CDR1 is GTSNPN and CDR2 is SVGIG (reference sequence). The CDR3 is 15 residues long. Trimming took 2 bases from V and 0 from J, leaving 10 bases between them. The CDR3 sequence: CAWSPIPPTNEKLFF. CDR3 DNA: TGTGCCTGGAGTCCCATTCCCCCAACTAATGAAAAACTGTTTTTT.

The chain carries TRBV11-3 and TRBJ1-1; no definite D call. Germline CDR1 reads SGHNT; CDR2 reads YENEEA. The V gene lost 2 bases and the J gene lost 1 base, with 5 bases spanning the gap. The CDR3 is 13 residues long. The CDR3 nucleotides are TGTGCCAGCAGCTTACGGTCGAACACTGAAGCTTTCTTT. This gives the protein CASSLRSNTEAFF.

The chain has TRBV6-4 and TRBJ2-1, with 8 bases fitting TRBD2. CDR1 and CDR2 (germline): MRHNA, SNTAGT. CDR3 length equals 15 residues. The trim removed 5 bases at V and 0 bases at J, leaving 3 bases unmatched. DNA for the CDR3: TGTGCCAGCAGTATACGGGAGGGCTCCTACAATGAGCAGTTCTTC. Its protein is CASSIREGSYNEQFF.

This clone is a singleton in its sample. This chain connects TRBV19 to TRBJ2-1, with 11 positions matching TRBD1. The CDR3 extends over 18 amino acids. CDR1 is LNHDA and CDR2 is SQIVND in the germline V gene (reference sequence). V gave up 3 bases and J gave up 1 base; unmatched junction bases: 8. The CDR3 DNA follows: TGTGCCAGTAGTATGTTTGGGACAGGGGGTATATCCTACAATGAGCAGTTCTTC. Its translation is CASSMFGTGGISYNEQFF. Full variable domain (missing parts from reference TRBV19 and TRBJ2-1): DGGITQSPKYLFRKEGQNVTLSCEQNLNHDAMYWYRQDPGQGLRLIYYSQIVNDFQKGDIAEGYSVSREKKESFPLTVTSAQKNPTAFYLCASSMFGTGGISYNEQFFGPGTRLTVL.

The V and J genes are TRBV5-6 and TRBJ2-7; D is perhaps TRBD2 (6 bases). From germline, CDR1 is SGHDT and CDR2 YYEEEE. Deletions cut 1 base from V and 1 base from J, with 15 bases between. CDR3 length: 16 residues. CDR3 nucleotides: TGTGCCAGCAGCTTGATTCTACAAGGAGGGTCCTACGAGCAGTACTTC. Protein product: CASSLILQGGSYEQYF.

The chain employs TRBV6-5 and TRBJ2-1; D possibly corresponds to TRBD2 (6 bases). V was cut by 5 bases and J by 7 bases, with 6 bases left in between. The CDR3 sequence is 11 residues long. CDR1 is MNHEY and CDR2 is SVGAGI in the germline V gene. CDR3 in amino acids: CASSRGNEQFF. The CDR3 coding sequence is TGTGCCAGCAGTCGGGGGAATGAGCAGTTCTTC.

The rearrangement links TRBV5-5 to TRBJ1-4; D gene uncertain. Trimming shortened V by 0 bases and J by 2 bases, and 14 bases separated the two germline ends. The CDR3 has 17 residues. Germline V gene lookup returns CDR1 SGHKS and CDR2 YYEKEE (reference sequence). CDR3 bases: TGTGCCAGCAGCTTGGATGGAGGGTCAGCCACTAATGAAAAACTGTTTTTT. Amino acids: CASSLDGGSATNEKLFF.

This chain connects TRBV11-2 to TRBJ1-1, with 7 nucleotides matching TRBD1. V dropped 5 bases and J dropped 8; count of bases not matched to a gene: 14. The CDR3 runs 15 residues. The V gene's germline CDR1 is SGHAT and CDR2 FQNNGV. Here the CDR3 reads CASSPGSFGTVEAFF. Written as DNA, the CDR3 is TGTGCCAGCAGCCCCGGCTCTTTTGGGACAGTCGAAGCTTTCTTT.

A few counts support this clone. The chain recombines TRBV5-1 with TRBJ1-1, with D possibly being TRBD1 (6 bases). Germline V CDR1 and CDR2: SGHRS, YFSETQ. This CDR3 region has 15 residues. Trimming left V 5 bases short and J 0 bases short, with 14 bases between. CDR3 amino acids: CASRPGQLLNTEAFF. The CDR3 region has the DNA TGCGCCAGCAGGCCCGGACAGCTTTTGAACACTGAAGCTTTCTTT.

The V call is TRBV5-1, the J call TRBJ1-4; D not certain. There are 15 residues in the CDR3. The ends were cut back, 3 bases at V and 0 bases at J, with 9 bases in the middle. Germline V gene sequence: CDR1 SGHRS, CDR2 YFSETQ. The CDR3 DNA follows: TGCGCCAGCAGCTCCGGGTGGACAACTAATGAAAAACTGTTTTTT. Encoded protein: CASSSGWTTNEKLFF.

The J gene is TRBJ2-1, the V gene TRBV7-9; 10 bases map to TRBD2. CDR1 is SEHNR, CDR2 FQNEAQ, per germline (reference sequence). Trimming at V came to 5 bases and at J to 7 bases, leaving 8 bases not matched to a gene. There are 15 residues in the CDR3. This CDR3 is CASSLTSGMSNEQFF. The CDR3 nucleotides are TGTGCCAGCAGCCTCACTAGCGGGATGTCTAATGAGCAGTTCTTC.

The chain joins TRBV2 to TRBJ1-2, with 10 bases aligning to TRBD1. The germline V gene encodes CDR1 SNHLY and CDR2 FYNNEI. The V gene end was trimmed by 6 bases and the J gene end by 2 bases; junction bases not matched to a gene: 3. The CDR3 has 14 amino acids. In DNA form, the CDR3 reads TGTGCCAGCAGAGCGGGACAGGGGAACTATGGCTACACCTTC. It encodes CASRAGQGNYGYTF.

The genes are TRBV10-1 and TRBJ2-7, with TRBD1 matching over 8 bases. V was pared by 8 bases and J by 2 bases, with 17 bases of the junction left unmatched. Germline lookup yields CDR1 WNHNN and CDR2 SYGVQD (reference sequence). This CDR3 contains 17 residues. CDR3 sequence reads: CASGDETRDRTPYEQYF. The DNA of the CDR3 is TGCGCCAGCGGCGACGAAACGAGGGACAGGACCCCCTACGAGCAGTACTTC.

The CDR3 coding sequence is TGTGCCAGTAGTATAGGGAGCAGGGCCACCGGGGAGCTGTTTTTT. This gives the protein CASSIGSRATGELFF. This sequence joins TRBV19 and TRBJ2-2; D is perhaps TRBD1 (5 bases). The germline V gene encodes CDR1 LNHDA and CDR2 SQIVND (reference sequence). The CDR3 loop spans 15 amino acids. The germline V and J ends were trimmed by 1 base and 4 bases, with 10 bases remaining between them.

The V call is TRBV6-5, the J call TRBJ1-4; 7 bases map to TRBD1. Germline V gives CDR1 MNHEY, CDR2 SVGAGI. The trim removed 4 bases at V and 5 bases at J, leaving 10 bases unmatched. The CDR3 has 16 amino acids. CDR3 protein: CASSSRPGQTNEKLFF. In nucleotides, the CDR3 is TGTGCCAGCAGTTCCCGCCCGGGACAGACAAATGAAAAACTGTTTTTT.

This chain joins TRBV5-5 and TRBJ2-3; 7 bases are shared with TRBD2. V was clipped by 2 bases and J by 5 bases; unmatched bases: 5. Germline V gene sequence: CDR1 SGHKS, CDR2 YYEKEE (reference sequence). This CDR3 has 14 amino acids. CDR3 residues: CASSLREELDTQYF. As DNA, the CDR3 is TGTGCCAGCAGCTTACGGGAGGAATTAGATACGCAGTATTTT.

V and J are TRBV5-1 and TRBJ2-7; no definite D call. V dropped 0 bases and J dropped 4 bases, with 8 bases sitting between them. The CDR3 spans 13 residues. The germline V gene encodes CDR1 SGHRS and CDR2 YFSETQ. The CDR3 coding sequence is TGCGCCAGCAGCTTGGCCCCCAGGTACGAGCAGTACTTC. As protein: CASSLAPRYEQYF.

This sequence joins TRBV27 and TRBJ2-7; TRBD1 might be the D (6 bases). Germline loops: CDR1 MNHEY, CDR2 SMNVEV (reference sequence). CDR3 length equals 14 residues. Trimming took off 2 bases at V and 6 bases at J, with 14 bases between the two ends. CDR3 residues: CASSLGLRGGEQYF. CDR3 nucleotide sequence: TGTGCCAGCAGTTTAGGACTCAGAGGGGGCGAGCAGTACTTC.

The chain is built from TRBV10-2 and TRBJ2-1, with no clear D. CDR3 length: 11 amino acids. Trimming cost V 2 bases and J 7 bases, with 3 bases left between them. The germline CDR1 and CDR2 sequences are WSHSY and SAAADI. DNA for the CDR3: TGCGCCAGCAGTGAGCCAAATGAGCAGTTCTTC. It specifies CASSEPNEQFF.

This chain joins TRBV6-1 and TRBJ2-3; TRBD2 aligns across 9 bases. Per germline, CDR1 MNHNS and CDR2 SASEGT. V dropped 7 bases and J dropped 4; count of bases not matched to a gene: 6. The CDR3 is 14 amino acids. This CDR3 is CASKASGISDTQYF. The CDR3 DNA reads as TGTGCCAGCAAGGCTAGCGGGATCTCAGATACGCAGTATTTT.

V and J are TRBV19 and TRBJ2-3, with TRBD2 matching over 9 bases. Germline loops: CDR1 LNHDA, CDR2 SQIVND (reference sequence). This CDR3 spans 16 amino acids. The V and J ends lost 4 bases and 4 bases, in that order; junction bases with no gene match: 9. The CDR3: CASSTGGAGGADTQYF. The CDR3 DNA reads TGTGCCAGTAGTACCGGAGGGGCGGGAGGGGCAGATACGCAGTATTTT.

The gene calls are TRBV18 and TRBJ2-1; unclear D gene. CDR3 length: 14 residues. The germline gives CDR1 KGHSH, CDR2 LQKENI. The V end was cut by 3 bases, the J end by 9 bases, with 15 bases between. This CDR3 is CASSPGVPSSEQFF. As DNA, the CDR3 is TGTGCCAGCTCACCCGGAGTTCCATCGAGTGAGCAGTTCTTC.

The rearrangement links TRBV28 to TRBJ2-1; D remains ambiguous. Per the germline V gene, CDR1 is MDHEN and CDR2 is SYDVKM. The V and J ends lost 4 bases and 10 bases respectively, with 14 bases between them. The CDR3 is 13 residues long. The CDR3 nucleotides are TGTGCCAGCAGTTGGTTCCGATCCGGGGAGCAGTTCTTC. Amino acid sequence: CASSWFRSGEQFF. Full variable domain (outside the CDR3, taken from reference TRBV28 and TRBJ2-1): DVKVTQSSRYLVKRTGEKVFLECVQDMDHENMFWYRQDPGLGLRLIYFSYDVKMKEKGDIPEGYSVSREKKERFSLILESASTNQTSMYLCASSWFRSGEQFFGPGTRLTVL.

The gene calls are TRBV30 and TRBJ2-2; perhaps TRBD1 as D (6 bases). V shed 5 bases and J shed 1 base, with 14 bases lying between them. Germline CDR1 is GTSNPN and CDR2 is SVGIG (reference sequence). The CDR3 is made up of 15 amino acids. Here the CDR3 DNA reads TGTGCCTGGTCTCAGGGGTTAATGAACACCGGGGAGCTGTTTTTT. This codes for CAWSQGLMNTGELFF.

The chain couples TRBV6-6 to TRBJ1-5; D is ambiguous. CDR1 and CDR2 (germline): MNHNY, SVGAGI (reference sequence). The CDR3 spans 16 residues. Trimming took off 0 bases at V and 7 bases at J, with 16 bases between the two ends. Here the CDR3 DNA reads TGTGCCAGCAGTTACTCGAGGTGGTTCGAGAGGCAGCCCCAGCATTTT. Translating gives CASSYSRWFERQPQHF.

The gene calls are TRBV4-1 and TRBJ2-4, with a possible D match to TRBD1 (6 bases). Germline CDR1 reads MGHRA; CDR2 reads YSYEKL. Trimming stripped 5 bases from V and 7 bases from J, with 12 bases between. The CDR3 loop spans 13 amino acids. The chain's CDR3 is CASSSLRGNIQYF. CDR3 in DNA: TGCGCCAGCAGCTCCCTTAGGGGGAACATTCAGTACTTC.

Concerning this clone itself: Distinct nucleotide sequences in the sample also encode this CDR3. The chain has TRBV5-4 and TRBJ1-5; D is undetermined. The germline V gene encodes CDR1 SGHNT and CDR2 YYREEE (reference sequence). The CDR3 has 13 residues. Trimming removed 2 bases from V and 2 bases from J, with 5 bases in between. CDR3: CASSFSGNQPQHF. For the CDR3, the DNA is TGTGCCAGCAGCTTTTCGGGCAATCAGCCCCAGCATTTT.

The rearrangement uses TRBV6-5 and TRBJ1-4, with D tentatively TRBD1 (5 bases). The CDR3 is 13 residues long. Trimming removed 0 bases from V and 8 bases from J, with 7 bases in between. From germline, CDR1 is MNHEY and CDR2 SVGAGI. CDR3 region: CASSYSGLEKLFF. CDR3 DNA sequence: TGTGCCAGCAGTTACTCGGGGCTGGAAAAACTGTTTTTT.

V is TRBV11-2 and J is TRBJ1-5; TRBD1 aligns across 9 bases. CDR3 length: 15 residues. Germline CDR1 and CDR2: SGHAT and FQNNGV. With V trimmed by 5 bases and J by 5 bases, 7 bases remained unmatched. CDR3: CASSIVGTGYQPQHF. CDR3 nucleotides: TGTGCCAGCAGCATCGTTGGGACAGGGTATCAGCCCCAGCATTTT.